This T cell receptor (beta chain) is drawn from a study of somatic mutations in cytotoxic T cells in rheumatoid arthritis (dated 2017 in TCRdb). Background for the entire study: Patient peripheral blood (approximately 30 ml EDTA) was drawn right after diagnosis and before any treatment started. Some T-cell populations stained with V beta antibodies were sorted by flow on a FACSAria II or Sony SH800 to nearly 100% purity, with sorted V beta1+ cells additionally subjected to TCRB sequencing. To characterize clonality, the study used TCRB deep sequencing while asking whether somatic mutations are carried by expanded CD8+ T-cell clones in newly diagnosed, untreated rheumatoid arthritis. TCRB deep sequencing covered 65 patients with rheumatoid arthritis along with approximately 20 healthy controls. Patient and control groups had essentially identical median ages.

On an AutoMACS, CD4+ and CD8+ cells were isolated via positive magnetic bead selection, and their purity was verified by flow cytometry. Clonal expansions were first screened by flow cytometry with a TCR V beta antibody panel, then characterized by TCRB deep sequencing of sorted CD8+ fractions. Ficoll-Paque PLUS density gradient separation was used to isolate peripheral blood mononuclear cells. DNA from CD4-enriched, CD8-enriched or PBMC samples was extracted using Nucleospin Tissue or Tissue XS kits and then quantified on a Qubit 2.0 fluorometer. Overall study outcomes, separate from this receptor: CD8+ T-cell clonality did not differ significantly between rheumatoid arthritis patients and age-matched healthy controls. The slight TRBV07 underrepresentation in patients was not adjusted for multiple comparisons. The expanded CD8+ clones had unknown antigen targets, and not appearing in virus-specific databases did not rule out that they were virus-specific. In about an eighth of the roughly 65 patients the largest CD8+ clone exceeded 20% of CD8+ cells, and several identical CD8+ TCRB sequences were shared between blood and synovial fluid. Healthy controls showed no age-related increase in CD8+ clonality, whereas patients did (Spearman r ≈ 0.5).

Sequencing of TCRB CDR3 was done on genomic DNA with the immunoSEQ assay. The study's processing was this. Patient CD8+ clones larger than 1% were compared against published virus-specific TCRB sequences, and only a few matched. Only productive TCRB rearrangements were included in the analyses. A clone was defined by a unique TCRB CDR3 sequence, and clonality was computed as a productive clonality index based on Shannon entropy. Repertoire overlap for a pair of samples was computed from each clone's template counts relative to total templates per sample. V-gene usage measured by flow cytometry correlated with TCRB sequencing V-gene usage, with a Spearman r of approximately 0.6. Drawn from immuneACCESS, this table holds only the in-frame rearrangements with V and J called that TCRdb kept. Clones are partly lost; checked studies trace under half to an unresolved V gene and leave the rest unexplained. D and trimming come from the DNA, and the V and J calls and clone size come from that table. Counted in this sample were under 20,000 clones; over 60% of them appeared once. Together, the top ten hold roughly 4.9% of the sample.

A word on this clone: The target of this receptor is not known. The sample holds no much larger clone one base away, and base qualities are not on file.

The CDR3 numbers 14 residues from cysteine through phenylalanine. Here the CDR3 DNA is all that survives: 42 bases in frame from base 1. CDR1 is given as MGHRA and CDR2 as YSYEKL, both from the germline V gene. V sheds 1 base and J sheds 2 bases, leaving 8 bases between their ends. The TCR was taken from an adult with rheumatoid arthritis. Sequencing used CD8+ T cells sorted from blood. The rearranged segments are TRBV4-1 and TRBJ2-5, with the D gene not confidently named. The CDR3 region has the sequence CASSQARPQETQYF. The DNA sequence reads TGCGCCAGCAGCCAAGCACGGCCGCAAGAGACCCAGTACTTC.